The subject of this entry is one T cell receptor beta chain. This sample is part of a study of blood T cell repertoires in COVID-19. The wider study: COVID-19 samples collected from the United States, Italy and Spain covered acute and convalescent phases. In each case, the material was cDNA or gDNA derived from T cells, B-cell-depleted T cells, or PBMCs.

Sequencing was performed with immunoSEQ multiplex PCR; in TCRdb, only in-frame clones are kept and a portion is missing. Of more than 200,000 clones listed, approximately 90% are singletons. Patients at the Seattle site were enrolled during active infection and followed longitudinally. The sequencing input was peripheral blood. The sequence derives from a woman aged 30 to 39 with COVID-19, enrolled during active disease.

The CDR3 region has the DNA TGTGCCAGCAGCGTAGATCCTGGCGGGGGGGCTAGAGATACGCAGTATTTT. Translating it yields CASSVDPGGGARDTQYF. The rearrangement uses TRBV9 and TRBJ2-3; TRBD2 matches 9 bases. Germline-derived CDR1 and CDR2 are SGDLS and YYNGEE. V was clipped by 0 bases and J by 5 bases; unmatched bases: 10. This CDR3 has 17 residues.